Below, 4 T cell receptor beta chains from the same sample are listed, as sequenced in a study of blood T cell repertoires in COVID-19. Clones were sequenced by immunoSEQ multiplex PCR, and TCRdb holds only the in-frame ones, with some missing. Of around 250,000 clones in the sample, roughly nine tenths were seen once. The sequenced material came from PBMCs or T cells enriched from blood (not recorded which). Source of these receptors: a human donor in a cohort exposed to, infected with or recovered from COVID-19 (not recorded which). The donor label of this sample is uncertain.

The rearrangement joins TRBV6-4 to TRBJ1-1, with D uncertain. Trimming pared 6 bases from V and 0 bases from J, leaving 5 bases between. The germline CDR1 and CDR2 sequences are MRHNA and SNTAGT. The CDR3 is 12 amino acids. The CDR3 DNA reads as TGTGCCAGCAGGGCAGTGAACACTGAAGCTTTCTTT. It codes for CASRAVNTEAFF.

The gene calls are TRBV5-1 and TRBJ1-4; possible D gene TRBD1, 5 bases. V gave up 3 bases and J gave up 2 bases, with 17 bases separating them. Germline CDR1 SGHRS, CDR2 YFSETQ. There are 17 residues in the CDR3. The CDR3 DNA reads TGCGCCAGCAGCTCCCAGGGAGGGGCGTGGACTAATGAAAAACTGTTTTTT. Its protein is CASSSQGGAWTNEKLFF.

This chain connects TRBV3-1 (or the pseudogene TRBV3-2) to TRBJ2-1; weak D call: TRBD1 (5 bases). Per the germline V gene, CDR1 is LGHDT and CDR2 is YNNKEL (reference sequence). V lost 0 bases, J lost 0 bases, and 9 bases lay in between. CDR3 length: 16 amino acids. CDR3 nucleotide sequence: TGTGCCAGCAGCCAAGATAGGGGCAGCTCCTACAATGAGCAGTTCTTC. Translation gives CASSQDRGSSYNEQFF.

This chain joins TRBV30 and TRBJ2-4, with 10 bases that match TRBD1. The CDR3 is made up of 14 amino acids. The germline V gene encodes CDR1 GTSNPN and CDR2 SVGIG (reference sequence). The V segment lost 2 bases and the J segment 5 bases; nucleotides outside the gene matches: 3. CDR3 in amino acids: CAWSLTGGQNIQYF. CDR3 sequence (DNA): TGTGCCTGGAGTCTGACAGGGGGCCAAAACATTCAGTACTTC. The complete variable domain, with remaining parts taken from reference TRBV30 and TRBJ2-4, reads SQTIHQWPATLVQPVGSPLSLECTVEGTSNPNLYWYRQAAGRGLQLLFYSVGIGQISSEVPQNLSASRPQDRQFILSSKKLLLSDSGFYLCAWSLTGGQNIQYFGAGTRLSVL.